This entry lists 2 T cell receptor beta chains sequenced from one sample in a study of T cells in Graves' hyperthyroidism and ophthalmopathy. Amplification yielded TCR beta CDR3 regions, with RNA transcripts as the source. HTBI primers were used for first-round RT-PCR of the TCR CDR3. One entry per CDR3 protein results from TCRdb running MiXCR on the multiplex PCR reads. The repertoire includes roughly 700,000 distinct CDR3 sequences, roughly 15% of them detected once, and more than 8.5% sits in the top ten. The sample consisted of blood. Receptors were obtained from a woman between 18 and 29 years old with Graves' hyperthyroidism.

This clonotype was recorded at least ten times. This chain connects TRBV11-2 to TRBJ1-1; D not resolved. Germline values: CDR1 SGHAT, CDR2 FQNNGV. Trimming took off 3 bases at V and 1 base at J, with 15 bases between the two ends. The CDR3 consists of 16 residues. CDR3 DNA: TGTGCCAGCAGCTTCCGGGCCCTTACGACGAACACTGAAGCTTTCTTT. Its translation: CASSFRALTTNTEAFF.

This clonotype was seen a few times. The V and J genes are TRBV24-1 and TRBJ2-3; 7 bases match TRBD1. Trimming took 4 bases from V and 11 from J; bases not matched to a gene: 2. In germline, CDR1 is KGHDR, CDR2 SFDVKD. The CDR3 is made up of 11 amino acids. CDR3 region: CATSEGGVQYF. The CDR3 nucleotides are TGTGCCACCAGTGAAGGGGGCGTGCAGTATTTT.